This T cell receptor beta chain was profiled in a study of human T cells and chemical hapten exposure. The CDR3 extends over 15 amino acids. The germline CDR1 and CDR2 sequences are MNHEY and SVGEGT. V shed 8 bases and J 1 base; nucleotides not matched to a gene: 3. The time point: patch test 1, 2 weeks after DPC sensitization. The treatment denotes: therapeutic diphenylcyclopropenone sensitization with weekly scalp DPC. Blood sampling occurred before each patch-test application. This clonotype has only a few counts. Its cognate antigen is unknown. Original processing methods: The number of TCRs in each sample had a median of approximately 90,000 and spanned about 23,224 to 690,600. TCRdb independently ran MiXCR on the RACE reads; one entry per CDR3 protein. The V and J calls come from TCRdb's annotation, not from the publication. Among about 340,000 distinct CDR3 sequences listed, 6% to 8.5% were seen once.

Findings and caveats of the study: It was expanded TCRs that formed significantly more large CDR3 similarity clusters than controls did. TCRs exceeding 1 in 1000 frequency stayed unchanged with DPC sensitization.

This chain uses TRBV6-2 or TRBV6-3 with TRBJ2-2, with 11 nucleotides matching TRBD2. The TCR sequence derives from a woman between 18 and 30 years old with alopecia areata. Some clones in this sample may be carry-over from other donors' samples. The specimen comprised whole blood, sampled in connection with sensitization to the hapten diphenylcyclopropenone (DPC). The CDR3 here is CASGSGGVNTGELFF. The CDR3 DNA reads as TGTGCCAGCGGTAGCGGGGGGGTGAACACCGGGGAGCTGTTTTTT.